This entry lists 30 T cell receptor beta chains sequenced from one sample in a study of blood T cell repertoires in COVID-19. Using immunoSEQ multiplex PCR, the repertoire was profiled, and TCRdb retains in-frame clones only, with some absent. The table records roughly 100,000 clones, approximately 85% of them present only once. Sequencing was performed on peripheral blood. These receptors came from a human donor in a cohort sampled during active COVID-19.

The chain joins TRBV28 to TRBJ2-1, with unresolved D. Germline V gene sequence: CDR1 MDHEN, CDR2 SYDVKM. The CDR3 loop spans 12 amino acids. Trimming stripped 10 bases from V and 15 bases from J, with 22 bases between. The CDR3 nucleotides are TGTGCCACCTGCTCCCCTAGGCGCTCACCGTTCTTC. As protein: CATCSPRRSPFF.

J is TRBJ2-7 and V is TRBV3-1 (or the pseudogene TRBV3-2); D is possibly TRBD2 (5 bases). The ends were cut back, 7 bases at V and 6 bases at J, with 16 bases in the middle. Per the germline V gene, CDR1 is LGHDT and CDR2 is YNNKEL (reference sequence). The CDR3 has 13 amino acids. CDR3 in DNA: TGTGCCAGCACTCTTGAGGGAAGGACCGAGCAGTACTTC. Translation: CASTLEGRTEQYF.

This clone was seen only a few times. V and J are TRBV25-1 and TRBJ1-5; TRBD1 matches 9 bases. The CDR3 consists of 15 residues. Germline trimming cut 8 bases from V and 6 bases from J; bases unmatched to any gene: 11. The V gene's germline CDR1 is MGHDK and CDR2 SYGVNS. In nucleotides, the CDR3 is TGTGCCAGCCGAGGCGGGACAGGGTTTAGTCAGCCCCAGCATTTT. Its translation: CASRGGTGFSQPQHF.

The J gene is TRBJ2-3, the V gene TRBV6-5; D is unclear. V gave up 5 bases and J gave up 11 bases, with 14 bases separating them. The germline CDR1 and CDR2 sequences are MNHEY and SVGAGI. The CDR3 loop spans 12 amino acids. The CDR3 loop reads CASSTPAIGQYF. The CDR3 nucleotides read TGTGCCAGCAGTACCCCCGCTATCGGGCAGTATTTT.

The gene calls are TRBV4-2 and TRBJ2-1; 8 nucleotides match TRBD1. V trimming: 5 bases; J trimming: 7 bases; junction bases outside the gene matches: 13. The germline CDR1 and CDR2 sequences are LGHNA and YNFKEQ. This CDR3 region has 16 residues. The CDR3 region is CASSDSDRGLYNEQFF. In DNA form, the CDR3 reads TGTGCCAGCAGCGACTCTGACAGGGGCCTTTATAATGAGCAGTTCTTC.

The V call is TRBV6-5, the J call TRBJ2-7; a possible D gene is TRBD1 (6 bases). CDR1 is MNHEY, CDR2 SVGAGI, per germline. CDR3 size: 12 residues. Trimming pared 6 bases from V and 6 bases from J, leaving 12 bases between. The CDR3 is CASRRTASEQYF. CDR3 nucleotides: TGTGCCAGCAGACGGACAGCTAGCGAGCAGTACTTC.

This clone was counted a single time. The chain links TRBV5-6 to TRBJ1-2; perhaps TRBD1 as D (6 bases). CDR1 SGHDT and CDR2 YYEEEE come from the germline V gene. The CDR3 has 14 amino acids. V was pared by 0 bases and J by 5 bases, with 11 bases between. CDR3 sequence reads: CASSLGRGMYGYTF. DNA of the CDR3: TGTGCCAGCAGCTTGGGCAGGGGAATGTATGGCTACACCTTC.

This chain links TRBV25-1 with TRBJ2-5, with a tentative D call TRBD2 (5 bases). Germline V gene data show CDR1 as MGHDK and CDR2 as SYGVNS. This CDR3 region has 15 residues. V lost 4 bases and J lost 1, with 13 bases in between. The CDR3 spells CASSGFMSGQETQYF. For the CDR3, the DNA is TGTGCCAGCAGTGGCTTTATGAGCGGCCAAGAGACCCAGTACTTC.

Here the CDR3 DNA reads TGCGCCAGCAGCCCCGGGACAGGTTTCTTAGGGGGGACCCAGTACTTC. It codes for CASSPGTGFLGGTQYF. This rearrangement joins TRBV4-3 to TRBJ2-5; 8 bases are shared with TRBD1. The CDR3 totals 16 residues. Per germline, CDR1 LGHNA and CDR2 YSLEER. J lost 7 bases, V lost 4 bases, and 14 bases had no gene match.

The chain employs TRBV18 and TRBJ2-3; D unresolved. This CDR3 is 13 amino acids long. Trimming shortened V by 4 bases and J by 6 bases, and 11 bases separated the two germline ends. Per germline, CDR1 KGHSH and CDR2 LQKENI. CDR3 amino acids: CASSLRSGDTQYF. CDR3 DNA sequence: TGTGCCAGCTCACTTCGGAGTGGGGATACGCAGTATTTT.

The V gene is TRBV2, the J gene TRBJ2-1; a possible D gene is TRBD1 (6 bases). The CDR3 consists of 12 residues. The germline V gene has CDR1 SNHLY and CDR2 FYNNEI. V was clipped by 5 bases and J by 7 bases, with 9 bases between them. The DNA for the CDR3 is TGTGCCAGCAGTCCACAGGGAAATGAGCAGTTCTTC. This gives the protein CASSPQGNEQFF.

The CDR3 loop reads CASLPGTSRGGELFF. DNA of the CDR3: TGTGCCAGCCTTCCCGGGACTAGCCGGGGCGGGGAGCTGTTTTTT. The gene calls are TRBV7-2 and TRBJ2-2, with TRBD2 matching 9 bases. This CDR3 has 15 residues. V lost 8 bases to trimming and J lost 7 bases; unmatched junction nucleotides: 11. Germline CDR1 is SGHTA and CDR2 is FQGNSA.

Remarks on this clone: Other DNA sequences in the same sample also yield this CDR3. The V gene is TRBV5-1, the J gene TRBJ2-5; 9 bases agree with TRBD2. V was pared by 0 bases and J by 2 bases, with 2 bases of the junction left unmatched. The CDR3 covers 15 residues. Germline loops: CDR1 SGHRS, CDR2 YFSETQ. The CDR3 DNA reads TGCGCCAGCAGCTTGGCGGCGGGAGGGCAAGAGACCCAGTACTTC. Translating gives CASSLAAGGQETQYF.

The chain links TRBV28 to TRBJ2-3; D is possibly TRBD1 (5 bases). The CDR3 loop spans 16 amino acids. Trimming left V 6 bases short and J 2 bases short, with 18 bases between. The germline CDR1 and CDR2 sequences are MDHEN and SYDVKM. The CDR3, as DNA: TGTGCCAGCAGCTTCTCTTTGACAGACCACACAGATACGCAGTATTTT. Protein: CASSFSLTDHTDTQYF.

The chain joins TRBV15 to TRBJ2-7; no definite D call. The CDR3 length is 13 residues. Trimming cost V 1 base and J 4 bases, with 8 bases left between them. CDR1 is LNHNV, CDR2 YYDKDF, per germline (reference sequence). CDR3 in DNA: TGTGCCACCAGCAGAGGAGGCCTTTACGAGCAGTACTTC. Residues: CATSRGGLYEQYF.

The gene calls are TRBV7-9 and TRBJ1-4; 7 bases map to TRBD1. Germline CDR1 SEHNR, CDR2 FQNEAQ (reference sequence). Germline trimming cut 5 bases from V and 4 bases from J; bases unmatched to any gene: 7. The CDR3 is 15 amino acids. The CDR3 loop is CASSTRDRLNEKLFF. CDR3 DNA: TGTGCCAGCAGCACCCGGGACAGACTTAATGAAAAACTGTTTTTT.

The J gene is TRBJ1-2, the V gene TRBV4-1; unclear D gene. Per the germline V gene, CDR1 is MGHRA and CDR2 is YSYEKL. The CDR3 runs to 14 residues. The V end was cut by 4 bases, the J end by 7 bases, with 16 bases between. CDR3 protein: CASSLGPTTGGYTF. CDR3 sequence (DNA): TGCGCCAGCAGCCTGGGTCCTACGACGGGTGGCTACACCTTC.

This chain uses TRBV7-9 with TRBJ2-5; D gene uncertain. In germline, CDR1 is SEHNR, CDR2 FQNEAQ (reference sequence). The V and J ends lost 1 base and 5 bases respectively, with 14 bases between them. This CDR3 is built from 15 residues. The CDR3 DNA reads TGTGCCAGCAGCTTAGTCATATCTTCGCGGGAGACCCAGTACTTC. This encodes CASSLVISSRETQYF.

The chain is built from TRBV7-2 and TRBJ2-1; D is unclear. Trimming stripped 1 base from V and 5 bases from J, with 9 bases between. Germline V gene data show CDR1 as SGHTA and CDR2 as FQGNSA. The CDR3 runs 14 residues. The CDR3 coding sequence is TGTGCCAGCAGCTTAGACTACCGAGACAATGAGCAGTTCTTC. Encoded protein: CASSLDYRDNEQFF.

The rearrangement joins TRBV3-1 (or the pseudogene TRBV3-2) to TRBJ1-4, with a weak D call TRBD1 (5 bases). The CDR3 consists of 17 residues. CDR1 is LGHDT and CDR2 is YNNKEL in the germline V gene (reference sequence). Trimming stripped 1 base from V and 0 bases from J, with 12 bases between. The DNA of the CDR3 is TGTGCCAGCAGCCAAGTGGCAGGGTTCGCAACTAATGAAAAACTGTTTTTT. This gives the protein CASSQVAGFATNEKLFF.

As for this clone: At one boundary the junction diverges from the germline segment, which might be a read error. The chain's CDR3 is CASSIPGRMISGANVLTF. In DNA form, the CDR3 reads TGTGCCAGCAGTATCCCGGGTCGTATGATCTCTGGGGCCAACGTCCTGACTTTC. The rearrangement joins TRBV19 to TRBJ2-6; unclear D gene. The CDR3 runs to 18 residues. Germline CDR1 LNHDA, CDR2 SQIVND (reference sequence). The full variable domain, with the rest looked up from reference TRBV19 and TRBJ2-6, is DGGITQSPKYLFRKEGQNVTLSCEQNLNHDAMYWYRQDPGQGLRLIYYSQIVNDFQKGDIAEGYSVSREKKESFPLTVTSAQKNPTAFYLCASSIPGRMISGANVLTFGAGSRLTVL.

CDR3 residues: CASSIIDRGQTDTQYF. CDR3 nucleotides: TGTGCCAGTAGTATCATCGACAGGGGGCAAACAGATACGCAGTATTTT. The gene calls are TRBV19 and TRBJ2-3; 10 bases align to TRBD1. CDR1 and CDR2 (germline): LNHDA, SQIVND (reference sequence). V lost 3 bases to trimming and J lost 3 bases; unmatched junction nucleotides: 6. The CDR3 loop spans 16 amino acids. The full variable domain, completed using reference TRBV19 and TRBJ2-3, is DGGITQSPKYLFRKEGQNVTLSCEQNLNHDAMYWYRQDPGQGLRLIYYSQIVNDFQKGDIAEGYSVSREKKESFPLTVTSAQKNPTAFYLCASSIIDRGQTDTQYFGPGTRLTVL.

This clone has only a few counts. This chain uses TRBV27 with TRBJ1-6; TRBD1 matches at 10 bases. Losses at the gene ends were 2 bases for V and 13 bases for J; bases not matched to a gene: 14. CDR1 is MNHEY and CDR2 is SMNVEV in the germline V gene (reference sequence). The CDR3 contains 17 residues. The CDR3, as DNA: TGTGCCAGCAGTTTAGTAGTCGTGGGGACAGGGGAGTCTCCCCTCCACTTT. Protein product: CASSLVVVGTGESPLHF.

V and J are TRBV19 and TRBJ2-3, with D hard to call. The V end lost 3 bases, the J end lost 6 bases, and 13 bases lay between the germline ends. Germline CDR1 is LNHDA and CDR2 is SQIVND (reference sequence). The CDR3 is made up of 14 amino acids. CDR3 DNA sequence: TGTGCCAGTAGTATCGGTGGCACGGGTGATACGCAGTATTTT. It is translated as CASSIGGTGDTQYF.

The DNA for the CDR3 is TGTGCCAGCAGCCCGCCTGAGGGGGCACCCCTCCACTTT. Its translation: CASSPPEGAPLHF. V usage is TRBV3-1 (or the pseudogene TRBV3-2) and J usage is TRBJ1-6, with D possibly TRBD1 on 6 matching bases. Deletions cut 4 bases from V and 11 bases from J, with 12 bases between. Germline-derived CDR1 and CDR2 are LGHDT and YNNKEL (reference sequence). This CDR3 spans 13 amino acids.

This clone was counted between two and nine times. V is TRBV9 and J is TRBJ2-5, with 8 bases identical to TRBD2. The J segment lost 4 bases and the V segment lost 0 bases, leaving 8 bases of the junction unmatched. CDR3 length: 16 amino acids. The V gene's germline CDR1 is SGDLS and CDR2 YYNGEE. CDR3 protein: CASSVGYGGAAETQYF. As DNA, the CDR3 is TGTGCCAGCAGCGTAGGTTACGGGGGGGCGGCAGAGACCCAGTACTTC.

The CDR3 here is CASSQSGLLNTEAFF. Written as DNA, the CDR3 is TGCGCCAGCAGCCAAAGTGGACTCCTGAACACTGAAGCTTTCTTT. V and J are TRBV4-1 and TRBJ1-1, with no clear D. Germline-derived CDR1 and CDR2 are MGHRA and YSYEKL. CDR3 length equals 15 residues. The V and J ends lost 2 bases and 0 bases respectively, with 10 bases between them.

The genes are TRBV19 and TRBJ2-1, with 9 positions matching TRBD1. CDR1 and CDR2 (germline): LNHDA, SQIVND (reference sequence). The CDR3 runs to 13 residues. Unmatched junction bases numbered 5, after V lost 10 bases and J lost 4 bases. CDR3 amino acids: CATNRGLYNEQFF. In DNA, the CDR3 is TGTGCCACCAACAGGGGGCTGTACAATGAGCAGTTCTTC.

This chain connects TRBV29-1 to TRBJ2-5; D is possibly TRBD2 (5 bases). Trimming left V 5 bases short and J 7 bases short, with 11 bases between. The length of the CDR3 is 11 residues. In germline, CDR1 is SQVTM, CDR2 ANQGSEA. CDR3 nucleotides: TGCAGCGTTTCAGAAGGAGGGACCCAGTACTTC. It encodes CSVSEGGTQYF.

The count of this clone is one. V and J are TRBV5-4 and TRBJ1-2; a possible D gene is TRBD1 (5 bases). The length of the CDR3 is 12 residues. Trimming took 4 bases from V and 7 from J, leaving 11 bases between them. Germline V CDR1 and CDR2: SGHNT, YYREEE (reference sequence). The CDR3, as DNA: TGTGCCAGCAGCCAGCAGGGTGGTGGCTACACCTTC. It is translated as CASSQQGGGYTF.